This passage covers 26 T cell receptor beta chains from one sample sequenced in a study of early stage breast cancer tumors listed by TCRdb under 2017. The library was produced with the immunoSEQ multiplex PCR assay. What TCRdb holds here is the immuneACCESS table cut down to in-frame rearrangements. Part of the clones is not present; checked against another copy, under half of the missing clones reflect an unresolved V gene, and the others are unexplained. Across this sample there are tens of thousands of clones, with around 90% seen only once. More than 4% of the sample rests with the top ten. Sequencing input: blood. The receptors shown here come from a person aged 70 to 85 with breast cancer.

V usage is TRBV5-4 and J usage is TRBJ1-4; 7 bases agree with TRBD1. Germline trimming cut 7 bases from V and 4 bases from J; bases unmatched to any gene: 10. The CDR3 spans 15 residues. The germline V gene has CDR1 SGHNT and CDR2 YYREEE (reference sequence). The CDR3 reads CASAKGGAGNEKLFF. CDR3 sequence (DNA): TGTGCCAGCGCAAAAGGGGGCGCCGGTAATGAAAAACTGTTTTTT.

The rearrangement links TRBV15 to TRBJ2-3; 10 bases are a match to TRBD2. The V gene end was trimmed by 7 bases and the J gene end by 6 bases; junction bases not matched to a gene: 10. Germline lookup yields CDR1 LNHNV and CDR2 YYDKDF (reference sequence). CDR3 length: 15 amino acids. The CDR3 spells CATTQSGGEFDTQYF. The CDR3 DNA reads TGTGCCACCACTCAAAGCGGGGGGGAGTTCGATACGCAGTATTTT.

This clone was seen only a few times. The chain employs TRBV6-1 and TRBJ1-1, with unresolved D. V lost 0 bases to trimming and J lost 7 bases, with 3 bases between them. CDR3 size: 11 residues. Germline loops: CDR1 MNHNS, CDR2 SASEGT. The CDR3 loop is CASSEAYEAFF. CDR3 coding DNA: TGTGCCAGCAGTGAAGCCTATGAAGCTTTCTTT.

The chain recombines TRBV27 with TRBJ1-4, with 7 bases that match TRBD1. V lost 1 base to trimming and J lost 9 bases; unmatched junction nucleotides: 11. The germline V gene encodes CDR1 MNHEY and CDR2 SMNVEV (reference sequence). CDR3 size: 16 residues. The CDR3, as DNA: TGTGCCAGCAGTTTATATACGACAGGGCGAGAAAAAAAACTGTTTTTT. As protein: CASSLYTTGREKKLFF.

This chain connects TRBV6-1 to TRBJ1-1; D perhaps matches TRBD1 (6 bases). Germline V gives CDR1 MNHNS, CDR2 SASEGT. This CDR3 comprises 14 residues. V lost 6 bases and J lost 6, with 17 bases in between. CDR3 protein: CASRPGTGSPEAFF. CDR3 DNA sequence: TGTGCCAGCAGGCCCGGAACAGGGTCCCCTGAAGCTTTCTTT.

The chain employs TRBV9 and TRBJ1-3; 9 positions agree with TRBD1. There are 15 residues in the CDR3. CDR1 is SGDLS, CDR2 YYNGEE, per germline. J was trimmed by 4 bases and V by 3 bases; bases with no gene match: 5. This CDR3 is CASSGGQGTGNTIYF. The CDR3 nucleotides are TGTGCCAGCAGCGGGGGACAGGGAACAGGAAACACCATATATTTT.

J is TRBJ2-7 and V is TRBV6-1, with 11 bases matching TRBD2. The CDR3 is 16 amino acids. V shed 3 bases and J 1 base; nucleotides not matched to a gene: 5. Germline values: CDR1 MNHNS, CDR2 SASEGT. Here the CDR3 reads CASSDSSGRASYEQYF. The CDR3 region has the DNA TGTGCCAGCAGTGATAGTAGCGGGAGGGCTTCCTACGAGCAGTACTTC.

The chain combines TRBV19 with TRBJ2-3, with 10 bases matching TRBD1. The CDR3 is made up of 16 amino acids. Germline lookup yields CDR1 LNHDA and CDR2 SQIVND (reference sequence). With 4 bases clipped from V and 5 bases from J, the junction kept 9 bases outside the gene matches. For the CDR3, the DNA is TGTGCCAGTAGTACCCGACAGGGGGCGTCTGGAGATACGCAGTATTTT. As protein: CASSTRQGASGDTQYF.

Written as DNA, the CDR3 is TGTGCCAGCAGTTTTTCCGGGACAGGCGCCTACGAGCAGTACTTC. It is translated as CASSFSGTGAYEQYF. The chain couples TRBV6-5 to TRBJ2-7, with 8 nucleotides matching TRBD1. Unmatched junction bases numbered 7, after V lost 4 bases and J lost 2 bases. The germline V gene encodes CDR1 MNHEY and CDR2 SVGAGI. CDR3 length: 15 residues.

The V gene is TRBV5-1, the J gene TRBJ2-1; a possible D gene is TRBD2 (6 bases). Trimming took off 0 bases at V and 12 bases at J, with 10 bases between the two ends. Germline V lookup: CDR1 SGHRS, CDR2 YFSETQ. CDR3 length: 12 amino acids. The CDR3 DNA reads as TGCGCCAGCAGCTTGGAGGGCGGGGTGCAGTTCTTC. Protein: CASSLEGGVQFF.

The chain employs TRBV9 and TRBJ2-3; the D gene is possibly TRBD2 (6 bases). The CDR3 is 14 amino acids. Trimming took 0 bases from V and 5 from J, leaving 10 bases between them. From germline, CDR1 is SGDLS and CDR2 YYNGEE. CDR3: CASSVGAGRDTQYF. CDR3 in DNA: TGTGCCAGCAGCGTAGGGGCGGGGAGAGATACGCAGTATTTT. The whole variable domain, filled in from reference TRBV9 and TRBJ2-3, reads DSGVTQTPKHLITATGQRVTLRCSPRSGDLSVYWYQQSLDQGLQFLIQYYNGEERAKGNILERFSAQQFPDLHSELNLSSLELGDSALYFCASSVGAGRDTQYFGPGTRLTVL.

The chain joins TRBV19 to TRBJ1-2; 8 positions agree with TRBD1. The germline V gene encodes CDR1 LNHDA and CDR2 SQIVND (reference sequence). There are 15 residues in the CDR3. Germline trimming cut 5 bases from V and 2 bases from J; bases unmatched to any gene: 7. CDR3 residues: CASSRGTGTNYGYTF. Here the CDR3 DNA reads TGTGCCAGTAGTCGGGGGACAGGCACCAACTATGGCTACACCTTC. The complete variable domain, with remaining parts taken from reference TRBV19 and TRBJ1-2, reads DGGITQSPKYLFRKEGQNVTLSCEQNLNHDAMYWYRQDPGQGLRLIYYSQIVNDFQKGDIAEGYSVSREKKESFPLTVTSAQKNPTAFYLCASSRGTGTNYGYTFGSGTRLTVV.

A few counts support this clone. V gene TRBV5-1 combines with J gene TRBJ1-2; 9 bases match TRBD1. The CDR3 is 15 residues long. The J segment lost 3 bases and the V segment lost 4 bases, leaving 7 bases of the junction unmatched. Germline-derived CDR1 and CDR2 are SGHRS and YFSETQ. CDR3 sequence: CASSLTGGVDYGYTF. CDR3 sequence (DNA): TGCGCCAGCAGCCTAACAGGGGGCGTCGACTATGGCTACACCTTC.

Here the CDR3 DNA reads TGTGCCAGCAGCTTAGTCGGCCAGACCGGAGAAGTTCAGTACTTC. Translated, it gives CASSLVGQTGEVQYF. The chain combines TRBV7-9 with TRBJ2-4; D gene uncertain. The CDR3 runs to 15 residues. V shed 1 base and J shed 11 bases, with 18 bases lying between them. CDR1 is SEHNR, CDR2 FQNEAQ, per germline (reference sequence).

V is TRBV28 and J is TRBJ2-7; 8 positions match TRBD2. The CDR3 sequence is 15 residues long. V trimming: 6 bases; J trimming: 0 bases; junction bases outside the gene matches: 7. Germline loops: CDR1 MDHEN, CDR2 SYDVKM. The DNA of the CDR3 is TGTGCCAGCAGGACGACTAGCGCGGGCTCCTACGAGCAGTACTTC. It translates to CASRTTSAGSYEQYF.

V gene TRBV5-1 combines with J gene TRBJ1-5; TRBD1 matches 10 bases. Germline loops: CDR1 SGHRS, CDR2 YFSETQ. J was trimmed by 2 bases and V by 4 bases; bases with no gene match: 3. The CDR3 is 15 residues long. The CDR3 DNA is TGCGCCAGCAGCCCTGGACAGGGGGGCAATCAGCCCCAGCATTTT. It translates to CASSPGQGGNQPQHF. Full variable domain (outside the CDR3, taken from reference TRBV5-1 and TRBJ1-5): KAGVTQTPRYLIKTRGQQVTLSCSPISGHRSVSWYQQTPGQGLQFLFEYFSETQRNKGNFPGRFSGRQFSNSRSEMNVSTLELGDSALYLCASSPGQGGNQPQHFGDGTRLSIL.

The V and J genes are TRBV11-1 and TRBJ2-2; perhaps TRBD2 as D (6 bases). The CDR3 has 16 residues. Trimming pared 4 bases from V and 5 bases from J, leaving 17 bases between. The germline gives CDR1 SGHAT, CDR2 FQDESV (reference sequence). The CDR3 here is CASSSYKGGWTGELFF. Written as DNA, the CDR3 is TGTGCCAGCAGCTCCTACAAGGGAGGTTGGACCGGGGAGCTGTTTTTT.

This chain connects TRBV7-2 to TRBJ2-1; tentatively, D is TRBD2 (5 bases). The V gene's germline CDR1 is SGHTA and CDR2 FQGNSA. V was trimmed by 1 base and J by 4 bases, leaving 8 bases between them. The CDR3 loop spans 14 amino acids. The CDR3 DNA is TGTGCCAGCAGCTTAGGAGGGCCTTACAATGAGCAGTTCTTC. Its translation is CASSLGGPYNEQFF.

The CDR3 sequence: CAWGHYNEQFF. As DNA, the CDR3 is TGTGCCTGGGGGCACTACAATGAGCAGTTCTTC. J is TRBJ2-1 and V is TRBV30, with D unclear. This CDR3 spans 11 amino acids. Deletions cut 5 bases from V and 3 bases from J, with 5 bases between. Germline CDR1 and CDR2: GTSNPN and SVGIG (reference sequence).

The V call is TRBV6-6, the J call TRBJ1-1; perhaps TRBD1 as D (6 bases). Per germline, CDR1 MNHNY and CDR2 SVGAGI (reference sequence). This CDR3 region has 14 residues. Trimming took 2 bases from V and 3 from J, leaving 10 bases between them. Here the CDR3 reads CASSYIAGDTEAFF. The CDR3 DNA is TGTGCCAGCAGTTACATCGCAGGGGACACTGAAGCTTTCTTT.

V is TRBV7-6 and J is TRBJ2-4; TRBD2 agrees at 8 bases. The CDR3 covers 16 residues. Germline CDR1 SGHVS, CDR2 FNYEAQ. J was trimmed by 5 bases and V by 3 bases; bases with no gene match: 9. CDR3 coding DNA: TGTGCCAGCAGCTTGTGGGTTAGCGGGGAGGAAAACATTCAGTACTTC. Protein: CASSLWVSGEENIQYF. Combining the CDR3 with reference TRBV7-6 and TRBJ2-4 gives the whole variable domain GAGVSQSPRYKVTKRGQDVALRCDPISGHVSLYWYRQALGQGPEFLTYFNYEAQQDKSGLPNDRFSAERPEGSISTLTIQRTEQRDSAMYRCASSLWVSGEENIQYFGAGTRLSVL.

V is TRBV18 and J is TRBJ2-7, with a tentative D call TRBD1 (5 bases). The CDR3 totals 15 residues. Germline values: CDR1 KGHSH, CDR2 LQKENI. Trimming pared 5 bases from V and 0 bases from J, leaving 14 bases between. CDR3: CASSEGHQSSYEQYF. CDR3 nucleotide sequence: TGTGCCAGCTCAGAAGGACACCAGAGCTCCTACGAGCAGTACTTC.

The rearrangement links TRBV5-5 to TRBJ2-7, with TRBD1 matching over 7 bases. The CDR3 extends over 15 amino acids. Germline V CDR1 and CDR2: SGHKS, YYEKEE (reference sequence). After removal of 5 bases from V and 0 bases from J, the junction contained 8 bases not matched to a gene. CDR3 DNA: TGTGCCAGCAGTTGGGACAGTGCCAGCTCCTACGAGCAGTACTTC. Its translation is CASSWDSASSYEQYF.

The chain has TRBV6-5 and TRBJ1-1; possible D gene TRBD1, 6 bases. CDR3 size: 16 residues. In germline, CDR1 is MNHEY, CDR2 SVGAGI. Trimming removed 3 bases from V and 0 bases from J, with 14 bases in between. The CDR3 region has the DNA TGTGCCAGCAGTTATACCTACCGGACAGTGAACACTGAAGCTTTCTTT. It codes for CASSYTYRTVNTEAFF.

This rearrangement joins TRBV5-1 to TRBJ1-1; D unresolved. Per germline, CDR1 SGHRS and CDR2 YFSETQ. The CDR3 spans 17 residues. With 1 base removed from V and 0 bases from J, the gap between germline ends came to 16 bases. CDR3 protein: CASSLIVGEQLNTEAFF. The DNA of the CDR3 is TGCGCCAGCAGCTTGATCGTCGGCGAACAGTTGAACACTGAAGCTTTCTTT.

J is TRBJ1-1 and V is TRBV10-3; a weak D match, TRBD1 (5 bases). V gave up 4 bases and J gave up 4 bases, with 13 bases separating them. The length of the CDR3 is 14 residues. The germline gives CDR1 ENHRY, CDR2 SYGVKD. The CDR3, as DNA: TGTGCCATCAGTGCCCAGGGTCAGAGCACTGAAGCTTTCTTT. This encodes CAISAQGQSTEAFF.